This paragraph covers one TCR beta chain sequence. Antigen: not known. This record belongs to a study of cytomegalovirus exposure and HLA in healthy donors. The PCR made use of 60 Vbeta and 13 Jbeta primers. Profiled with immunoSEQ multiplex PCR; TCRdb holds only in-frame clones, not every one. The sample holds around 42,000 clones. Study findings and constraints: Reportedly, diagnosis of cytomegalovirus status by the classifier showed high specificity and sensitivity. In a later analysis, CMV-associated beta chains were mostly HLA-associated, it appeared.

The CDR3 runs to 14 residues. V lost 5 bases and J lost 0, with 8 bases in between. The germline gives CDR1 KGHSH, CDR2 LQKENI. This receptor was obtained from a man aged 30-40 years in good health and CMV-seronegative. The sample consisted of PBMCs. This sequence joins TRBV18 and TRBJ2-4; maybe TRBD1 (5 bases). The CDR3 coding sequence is TGTGCCAGCTCAGACAGCGTAGCCAAAAACATTCAGTACTTC. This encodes CASSDSVAKNIQYF.